The rows below give T cell receptor beta chains drawn from one sample of a study of T cell changes during pregnancy in multiple sclerosis. Sequencing used immunoSEQ multiplex PCR; TCRdb keeps in-frame clones, though not all of them. The repertoire holds about 84,000 clones, with around 93% as singletons. The sample in question was peripheral blood, obtained in the third trimester of pregnancy. Every receptor here comes from a female donor with multiple sclerosis, enrolled in a pregnancy study. The CDR3 runs from the conserved cysteine through the conserved F or W. Fields, in order: V gene, J gene, D gene, clone size, CDR3 protein, CDR3 DNA. D genes are given only for firm matches. A clone size is listed for some rows: how often the clone was seen (once, few, many), or a class if it is expanded.

v_call: TRBV28; j_call: TRBJ1-2; d_call: -; clone_size: -; cdr3_aa: CASSLIRGSGYTF; cdr3_nt: TGTGCCAGCAGTCTAATCCGGGGATCGGGCTACACCTTC
v_call: TRBV13; j_call: TRBJ1-1; d_call: TRBD1; clone_size: -; cdr3_aa: CASSLEQGAGTEAFF; cdr3_nt: TGTGCCAGCAGCTTAGAACAGGGGGCCGGGACTGAAGCTTTCTTT
v_call: TRBV27; j_call: TRBJ1-2; d_call: -; clone_size: few; cdr3_aa: CASSFRGAHYGYTF; cdr3_nt: TGTGCCAGCAGTTTTCGGGGGGCACATTATGGCTACACCTTC
v_call: TRBV7-9; j_call: TRBJ2-7; d_call: -; clone_size: -; cdr3_aa: CAGAAGGSYEQYF; cdr3_nt: TGTGCTGGAGCAGCGGGCGGCTCCTACGAGCAGTACTTC
v_call: TRBV6-5; j_call: TRBJ1-1; d_call: -; clone_size: -; cdr3_aa: CASSSPNMNTEAFF; cdr3_nt: TGTGCCAGCAGTTCCCCCAACATGAACACTGAAGCTTTCTTT
v_call: TRBV5-1; j_call: TRBJ2-2; d_call: -; clone_size: -; cdr3_aa: CASSLWGFSNTGELFF; cdr3_nt: TGCGCCAGCAGCTTATGGGGCTTTTCGAACACCGGGGAGCTGTTTTTT
v_call: TRBV7-9; j_call: TRBJ1-2; d_call: TRBD1; clone_size: -; cdr3_aa: CASSRTGDRYGYTF; cdr3_nt: TGTGCCAGCAGCCGAACAGGGGATCGGTATGGCTACACCTTC
v_call: TRBV5-6; j_call: TRBJ2-7; d_call: TRBD1; clone_size: -; cdr3_aa: CASSSGTGWYEQYF; cdr3_nt: TGTGCCAGCAGCTCCGGGACAGGGTGGTACGAGCAGTACTTC
v_call: TRBV27; j_call: TRBJ2-7; d_call: TRBD1; clone_size: -; cdr3_aa: CASSTGQVPPTYEQYF; cdr3_nt: TGTGCCAGCTCAACCGGACAGGTCCCCCCTACCTACGAGCAGTACTTC
v_call: TRBV27; j_call: TRBJ1-6; d_call: TRBD1; clone_size: -; cdr3_aa: CASSLSTGGSYNSPLHF; cdr3_nt: TGTGCCAGCAGTTTATCTACAGGGGGCTCCTATAATTCACCCCTCCACTTT
v_call: TRBV21-1; j_call: TRBJ1-2; d_call: -; clone_size: once; cdr3_aa: CASSVKQGPYGYTF; cdr3_nt: TGTGCCAGCAGTGTGAAGCAGGGGCCCTATGGCTACACCTTC
v_call: TRBV15; j_call: TRBJ2-7; d_call: TRBD2; clone_size: -; cdr3_aa: CATSRLLAGTYEQYF; cdr3_nt: TGTGCCACCAGCAGGTTGCTAGCGGGGACCTACGAGCAGTACTTC
v_call: TRBV10-3; j_call: TRBJ2-2; d_call: TRBD1; clone_size: -; cdr3_aa: CATDGRTGEDNTGELFF; cdr3_nt: TGTGCCACCGACGGAAGGACAGGGGAGGATAACACCGGGGAGCTGTTTTTT
v_call: TRBV4-1; j_call: TRBJ2-2; d_call: -; clone_size: -; cdr3_aa: CASSPGGMAGELFF; cdr3_nt: TGCGCCAGCAGCCCTGGGGGGATGGCCGGGGAGCTGTTTTTT
v_call: TRBV7-2; j_call: TRBJ1-5; d_call: -; clone_size: -; cdr3_aa: CASSLDGAKNQPQHF; cdr3_nt: TGTGCCAGCAGCTTAGATGGGGCGAAGAATCAGCCCCAGCATTTT
v_call: TRBV6-1; j_call: TRBJ1-2; d_call: -; clone_size: once; cdr3_aa: CASSEGVWSRYGYTF; cdr3_nt: TGTGCCAGCAGTGAAGGGGTTTGGAGCCGCTATGGCTACACCTTC
v_call: TRBV30; j_call: TRBJ1-1; d_call: TRBD1; clone_size: -; cdr3_aa: CAWAWTGGTEAFF; cdr3_nt: TGTGCCTGGGCTTGGACAGGGGGCACTGAAGCTTTCTTT
v_call: TRBV9; j_call: TRBJ2-1; d_call: TRBD1; clone_size: -; cdr3_aa: CASSAYVGTVEQFF; cdr3_nt: TGTGCCAGCAGCGCGTACGTGGGGACAGTTGAGCAGTTCTTC
v_call: TRBV6-5; j_call: TRBJ1-5; d_call: -; clone_size: -; cdr3_aa: CASRDTTYSNQPQHF; cdr3_nt: TGTGCCAGCCGGGACACCACTTATAGCAATCAGCCCCAGCATTTT
v_call: TRBV9; j_call: TRBJ1-1; d_call: -; clone_size: -; cdr3_aa: CASSVTGDSEAFF; cdr3_nt: TGTGCCAGCAGCGTTACCGGGGATTCTGAAGCTTTCTTT
v_call: TRBV27; j_call: TRBJ2-7; d_call: TRBD1; clone_size: -; cdr3_aa: CASSLGTGLYEQYF; cdr3_nt: TGTGCCAGCAGTTTAGGGACAGGTCTCTACGAGCAGTACTTC
v_call: TRBV29-1; j_call: TRBJ2-3; d_call: -; clone_size: -; cdr3_aa: CSPRAGPGDTQYF; cdr3_nt: TGCAGCCCGAGGGCGGGTCCCGGAGATACGCAGTATTTT
v_call: TRBV5-1; j_call: TRBJ1-1; d_call: -; clone_size: once; cdr3_aa: CASSLGGPPTFF; cdr3_nt: TGCGCCAGCAGCTTGGGGGGGCCCCCCACCTTCTTT
v_call: TRBV11-2; j_call: TRBJ2-3; d_call: TRBD2; clone_size: -; cdr3_aa: CASSLDGTGGSGGVADTQYF; cdr3_nt: TGTGCCAGCAGCTTAGATGGGACGGGGGGTAGCGGGGGGGTGGCAGATACGCAGTATTTT
v_call: TRBV25-1; j_call: TRBJ2-3; d_call: -; clone_size: -; cdr3_aa: CASSEVVQYGTQYF; cdr3_nt: TGTGCCAGCAGTGAAGTCGTCCAGTATGGTACGCAGTATTTT
v_call: TRBV9; j_call: TRBJ1-4; d_call: -; clone_size: -; cdr3_aa: CASSVGLGRATNEKLFF; cdr3_nt: TGTGCCAGCAGCGTAGGATTGGGGCGCGCAACTAATGAAAAACTGTTTTTT
v_call: TRBV7-6; j_call: TRBJ2-1; d_call: TRBD2; clone_size: -; cdr3_aa: CASSFQLAGGRVEQFF; cdr3_nt: TGTGCCAGCAGCTTCCAACTAGCGGGGGGGCGGGTCGAGCAGTTCTTC
v_call: TRBV29-1; j_call: TRBJ2-7; d_call: TRBD1; clone_size: -; cdr3_aa: CSAAGTGGSYEQYF; cdr3_nt: TGCAGCGCTGCCGGGACAGGGGGTTCCTACGAGCAGTACTTC
v_call: TRBV5-1; j_call: TRBJ2-1; d_call: TRBD1; clone_size: -; cdr3_aa: CASSLQGAYYEQFF; cdr3_nt: TGCGCCAGCAGCTTACAGGGGGCGTATTATGAGCAGTTCTTC
v_call: TRBV5-1; j_call: TRBJ2-4; d_call: -; clone_size: -; cdr3_aa: CASSLDSSVSIQYF; cdr3_nt: TGCGCCAGCAGCTTGGATTCTAGCGTCAGCATTCAGTACTTC
v_call: TRBV27; j_call: TRBJ1-1; d_call: -; clone_size: -; cdr3_aa: CASSLTATNTEAFF; cdr3_nt: TGTGCCAGCAGTCTGACAGCCACGAACACTGAAGCTTTCTTT
v_call: TRBV18; j_call: TRBJ2-3; d_call: -; clone_size: -; cdr3_aa: CASSPAGDTQYF; cdr3_nt: TGTGCCAGCTCACCAGCGGGAGATACGCAGTATTTT
v_call: TRBV2; j_call: TRBJ1-2; d_call: -; clone_size: once; cdr3_aa: CASSAEQGNYGYTF; cdr3_nt: TGTGCCAGCAGTGCAGAACAGGGTAACTATGGCTACACCTTC
v_call: TRBV21-1; j_call: TRBJ2-1; d_call: -; clone_size: once; cdr3_aa: CASTQGSLIDEQFF; cdr3_nt: TGTGCCAGCACACAGGGGAGCCTTATAGATGAGCAGTTCTTC
v_call: TRBV5-1; j_call: TRBJ2-7; d_call: -; clone_size: -; cdr3_aa: CASSLGRGSDEQYF; cdr3_nt: TGCGCCAGCAGCTTGGGCAGGGGAAGCGACGAGCAGTACTTC
v_call: TRBV19; j_call: TRBJ1-1; d_call: -; clone_size: -; cdr3_aa: CATTPGLKNTEAFF; cdr3_nt: TGTGCCACAACTCCGGGACTCAAGAACACTGAAGCTTTCTTT
v_call: TRBV19; j_call: TRBJ2-7; d_call: TRBD1; clone_size: once; cdr3_aa: CASSDPGQGQREQYF; cdr3_nt: TGTGCCAGTAGTGACCCGGGACAGGGGCAAAGGGAGCAGTACTTC
v_call: TRBV5-1; j_call: TRBJ2-2; d_call: -; clone_size: -; cdr3_aa: CASRNTDQGSGELFF; cdr3_nt: TGCGCCAGCAGAAATACCGACCAGGGTTCCGGGGAGCTGTTTTTT
v_call: TRBV7-8; j_call: TRBJ1-1; d_call: -; clone_size: once; cdr3_aa: CASSLLGAGTEAFF; cdr3_nt: TGTGCCAGCAGCTTACTGGGGGCCGGCACTGAAGCTTTCTTT
v_call: TRBV6-6; j_call: TRBJ2-1; d_call: TRBD2; clone_size: -; cdr3_aa: CASRASGSSYNEQFF; cdr3_nt: TGTGCCAGCAGGGCTAGCGGTAGCTCCTACAATGAGCAGTTCTTC
v_call: TRBV30; j_call: TRBJ1-3; d_call: -; clone_size: -; cdr3_aa: CAWIGRVSGNTIYF; cdr3_nt: TGTGCCTGGATAGGCAGGGTTTCTGGAAACACCATATATTTT
v_call: TRBV15; j_call: TRBJ1-1; d_call: -; clone_size: -; cdr3_aa: CATSRGGTVMNTEAFF; cdr3_nt: TGTGCCACCAGCAGAGGCGGGACGGTGATGAACACTGAAGCTTTCTTT
v_call: TRBV5-1; j_call: TRBJ1-4; d_call: -; clone_size: -; cdr3_aa: CASSPGGVATNEKLFF; cdr3_nt: TGCGCCAGCAGCCCGGGGGGGGTTGCAACTAATGAAAAACTGTTTTTT
v_call: TRBV7-9; j_call: TRBJ2-7; d_call: TRBD1; clone_size: -; cdr3_aa: CASSIQGALYEQYF; cdr3_nt: TGTGCCAGCAGCATTCAGGGGGCCTTATACGAGCAGTACTTC
v_call: TRBV11-3; j_call: TRBJ2-1; d_call: TRBD2; clone_size: -; cdr3_aa: CASSPGTSGGIDEQFF; cdr3_nt: TGTGCCAGCAGCCCGGGGACTAGCGGGGGCATAGATGAGCAGTTCTTC
v_call: TRBV18; j_call: TRBJ1-1; d_call: -; clone_size: -; cdr3_aa: CASSPLAGGEAFF; cdr3_nt: TGTGCCAGCTCACCACTTGCCGGTGGTGAAGCTTTCTTT
v_call: TRBV2; j_call: TRBJ2-3; d_call: TRBD2; clone_size: -; cdr3_aa: CASSDRRGGGTDTQYF; cdr3_nt: TGTGCCAGCAGTGATAGGCGGGGGGGAGGTACAGATACGCAGTATTTT